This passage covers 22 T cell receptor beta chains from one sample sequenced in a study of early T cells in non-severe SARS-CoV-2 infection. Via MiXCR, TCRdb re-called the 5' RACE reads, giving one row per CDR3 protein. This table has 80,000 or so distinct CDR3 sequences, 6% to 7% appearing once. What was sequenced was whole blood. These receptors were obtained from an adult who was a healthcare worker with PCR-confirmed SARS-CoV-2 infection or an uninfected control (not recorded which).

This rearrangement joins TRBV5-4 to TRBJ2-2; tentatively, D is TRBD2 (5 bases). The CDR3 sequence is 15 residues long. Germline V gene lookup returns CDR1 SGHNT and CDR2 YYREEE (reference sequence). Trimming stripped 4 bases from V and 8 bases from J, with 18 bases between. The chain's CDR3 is CASSRGPPVAGELFF. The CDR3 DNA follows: TGTGCCAGCAGCCGAGGACCGCCCGTAGCGGGGGAGCTGTTTTTT.

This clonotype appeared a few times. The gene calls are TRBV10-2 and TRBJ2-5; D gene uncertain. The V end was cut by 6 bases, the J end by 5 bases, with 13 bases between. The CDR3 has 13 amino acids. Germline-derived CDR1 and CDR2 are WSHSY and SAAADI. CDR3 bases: TGCGCCAGCAGATCCCCCGGCGTGGAGACCCAGTACTTC. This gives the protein CASRSPGVETQYF.

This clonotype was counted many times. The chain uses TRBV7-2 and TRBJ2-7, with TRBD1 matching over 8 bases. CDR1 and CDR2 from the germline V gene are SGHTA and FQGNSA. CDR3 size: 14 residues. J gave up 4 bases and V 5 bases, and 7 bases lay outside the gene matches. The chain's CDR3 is CASSIRQGSYEQYF. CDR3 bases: TGTGCCAGCAGCATAAGACAGGGGTCATACGAGCAGTACTTC.

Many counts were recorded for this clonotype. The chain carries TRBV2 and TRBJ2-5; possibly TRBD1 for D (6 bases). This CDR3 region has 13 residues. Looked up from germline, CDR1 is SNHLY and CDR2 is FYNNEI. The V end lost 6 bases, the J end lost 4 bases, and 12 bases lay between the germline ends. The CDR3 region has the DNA TGTGCCAGCAGGAGGGGGTCTGGAGAGACCCAGTACTTC. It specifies CASRRGSGETQYF.

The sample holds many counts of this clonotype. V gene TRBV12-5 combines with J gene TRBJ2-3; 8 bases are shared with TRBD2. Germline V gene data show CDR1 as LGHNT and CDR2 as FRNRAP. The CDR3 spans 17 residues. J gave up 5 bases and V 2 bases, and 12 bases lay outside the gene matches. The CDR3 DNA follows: TGTGCTAGTGGTTTGCCCTCCGTTGCCGGGGGGGGAGATACGCAGTATTTT. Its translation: CASGLPSVAGGGDTQYF.

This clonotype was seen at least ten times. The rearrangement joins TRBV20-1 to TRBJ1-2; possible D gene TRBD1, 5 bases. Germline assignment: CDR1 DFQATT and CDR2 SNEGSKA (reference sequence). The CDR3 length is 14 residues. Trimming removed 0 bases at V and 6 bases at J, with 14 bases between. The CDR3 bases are TGCAGTGCTAGAGATCCCGGGGGAACTAATGGCTACACCTTC. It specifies CSARDPGGTNGYTF.

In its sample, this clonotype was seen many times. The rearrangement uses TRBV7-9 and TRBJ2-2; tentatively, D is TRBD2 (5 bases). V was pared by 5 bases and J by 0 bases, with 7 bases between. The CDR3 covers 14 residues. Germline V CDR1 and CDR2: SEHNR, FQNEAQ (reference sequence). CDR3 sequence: CASSAGANTGELFF. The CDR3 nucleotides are TGTGCCAGCAGCGCCGGGGCGAACACCGGGGAGCTGTTTTTT. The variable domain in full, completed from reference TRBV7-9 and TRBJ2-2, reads DTGVSQNPRHKITKRGQNVTFRCDPISEHNRLYWYRQTLGQGPEFLTYFQNEAQLEKSRLLSDRFSAERPKGSFSTLEIQRTEQGDSAMYLCASSAGANTGELFFGEGSRLTVL.

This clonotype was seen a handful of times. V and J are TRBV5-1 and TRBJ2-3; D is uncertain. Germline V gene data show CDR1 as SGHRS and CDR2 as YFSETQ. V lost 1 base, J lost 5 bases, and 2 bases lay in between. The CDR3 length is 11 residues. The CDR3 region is CASSLQDTQYF. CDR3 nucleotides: TGCGCCAGCAGCTTGCAAGATACGCAGTATTTT.

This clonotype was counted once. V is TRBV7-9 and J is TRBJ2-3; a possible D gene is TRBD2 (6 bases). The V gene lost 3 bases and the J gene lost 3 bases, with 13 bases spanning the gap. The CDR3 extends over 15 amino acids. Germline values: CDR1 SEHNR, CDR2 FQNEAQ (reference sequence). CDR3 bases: TGTGCCAGCAGCTTTAATAGCGGAGGTACAGATACGCAGTATTTT. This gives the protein CASSFNSGGTDTQYF.

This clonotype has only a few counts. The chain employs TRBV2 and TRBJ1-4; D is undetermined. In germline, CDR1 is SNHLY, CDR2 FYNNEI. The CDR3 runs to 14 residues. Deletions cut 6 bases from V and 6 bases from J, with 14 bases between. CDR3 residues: CASRTEGDYEKLFF. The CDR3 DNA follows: TGTGCCAGCAGGACGGAGGGAGACTATGAAAAACTGTTTTTT.

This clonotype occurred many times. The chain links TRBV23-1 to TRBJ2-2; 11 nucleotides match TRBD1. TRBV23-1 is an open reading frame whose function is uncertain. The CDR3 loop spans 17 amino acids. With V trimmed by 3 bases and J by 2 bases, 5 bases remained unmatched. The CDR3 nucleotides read TGCGCCAGCAGTCAGGGGGACAGGGGGTACAACACCGGGGAGCTGTTTTTT. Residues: CASSQGDRGYNTGELFF.

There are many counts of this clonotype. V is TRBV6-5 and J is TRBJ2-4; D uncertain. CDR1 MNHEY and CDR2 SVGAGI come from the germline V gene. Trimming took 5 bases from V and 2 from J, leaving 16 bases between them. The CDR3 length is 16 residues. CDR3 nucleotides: TGTGCCAGCAGTCTCTACCCACATGGGACCAAAAACATTCAGTACTTC. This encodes CASSLYPHGTKNIQYF.

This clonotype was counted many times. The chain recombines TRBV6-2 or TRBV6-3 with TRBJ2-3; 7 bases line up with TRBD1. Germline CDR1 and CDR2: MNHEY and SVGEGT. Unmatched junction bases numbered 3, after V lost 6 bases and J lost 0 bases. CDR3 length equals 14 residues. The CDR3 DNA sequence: TGTGCCAGCAGCCGGGACAGAAGCACAGATACGCAGTATTTT. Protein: CASSRDRSTDTQYF.

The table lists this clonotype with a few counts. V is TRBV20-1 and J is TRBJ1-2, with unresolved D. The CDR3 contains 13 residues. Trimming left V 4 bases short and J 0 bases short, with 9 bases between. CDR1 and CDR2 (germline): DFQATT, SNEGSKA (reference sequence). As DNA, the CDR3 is TGCAGTGCTATTCATGCATCTAACTATGGCTACACCTTC. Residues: CSAIHASNYGYTF.

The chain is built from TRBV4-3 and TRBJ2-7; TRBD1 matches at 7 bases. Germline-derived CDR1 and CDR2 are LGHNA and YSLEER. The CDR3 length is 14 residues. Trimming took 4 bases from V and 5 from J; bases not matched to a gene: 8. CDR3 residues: CASSPGTANNEQYF. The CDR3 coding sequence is TGCGCCAGCAGCCCCGGGACAGCGAACAACGAGCAGTACTTC.

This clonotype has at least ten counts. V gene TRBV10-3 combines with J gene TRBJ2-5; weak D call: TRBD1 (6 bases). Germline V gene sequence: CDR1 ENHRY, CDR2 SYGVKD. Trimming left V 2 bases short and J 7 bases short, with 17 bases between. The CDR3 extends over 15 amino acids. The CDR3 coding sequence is TGTGCCATCAGTGAGCGGGACACAAGGCAGGGGACCCAGTACTTC. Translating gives CAISERDTRQGTQYF.

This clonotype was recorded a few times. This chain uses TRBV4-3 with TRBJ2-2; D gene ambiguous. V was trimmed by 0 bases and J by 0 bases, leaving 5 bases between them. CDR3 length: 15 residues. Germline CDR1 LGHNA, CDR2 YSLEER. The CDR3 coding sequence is TGCGCCAGCAGCCAAGAGGTACCGAACACCGGGGAGCTGTTTTTT. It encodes CASSQEVPNTGELFF.

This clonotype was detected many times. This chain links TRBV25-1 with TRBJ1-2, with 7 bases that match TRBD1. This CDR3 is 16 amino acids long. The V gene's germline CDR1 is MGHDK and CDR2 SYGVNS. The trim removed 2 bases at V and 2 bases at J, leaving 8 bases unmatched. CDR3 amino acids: CASSELYQGDNYGYTF. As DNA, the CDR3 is TGTGCCAGCAGTGAACTGTACCAGGGGGACAACTATGGCTACACCTTC.

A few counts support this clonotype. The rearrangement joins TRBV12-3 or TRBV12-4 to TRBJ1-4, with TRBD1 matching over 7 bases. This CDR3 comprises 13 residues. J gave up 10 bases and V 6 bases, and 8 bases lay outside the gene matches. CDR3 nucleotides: TGTGCCAGCAGGCGAACAGGGGCCCCAAAACTGTTTTTT. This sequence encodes CASRRTGAPKLFF.

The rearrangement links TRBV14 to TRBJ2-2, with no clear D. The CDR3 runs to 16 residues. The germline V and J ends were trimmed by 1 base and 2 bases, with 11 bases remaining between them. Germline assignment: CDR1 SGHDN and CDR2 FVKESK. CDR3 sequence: CASSQGRRLNTGELFF. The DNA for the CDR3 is TGTGCCAGCAGCCAAGGTCGGCGTCTAAACACCGGGGAGCTGTTTTTT.

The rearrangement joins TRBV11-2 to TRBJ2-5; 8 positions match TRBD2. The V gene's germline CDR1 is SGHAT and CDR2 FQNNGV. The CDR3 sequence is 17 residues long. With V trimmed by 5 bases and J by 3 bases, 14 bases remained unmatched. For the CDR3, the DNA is TGTGCCAGCAGCCCCGCGGGCAGCGGGAGAATCAAAGAGACCCAGTACTTC. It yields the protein CASSPAGSGRIKETQYF.

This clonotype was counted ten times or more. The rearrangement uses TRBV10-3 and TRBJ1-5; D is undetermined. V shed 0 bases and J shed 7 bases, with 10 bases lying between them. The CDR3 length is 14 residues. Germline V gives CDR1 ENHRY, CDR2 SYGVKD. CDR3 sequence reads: CAISESLDGQPQHF. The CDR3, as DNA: TGTGCCATCAGTGAGTCTTTAGACGGCCAGCCCCAGCATTTT.